These T cell receptor beta chains were read from a single sample in a study of identical twins. TCRdb re-derived calls from the 5' RACE reads in MiXCR, one entry per CDR3 protein. The profile covers about 300,000 distinct CDR3 sequences, with 9% to 15% appearing a single time and approximately 7.5% taken by the ten largest. The same data also contributed to another study, on yellow fever vaccine responses in identical twins.

Sequencing used CD8+ T cells sorted from blood. The origin of the receptors is a woman under 30 in good health. The CDR3 runs from the conserved cysteine through the conserved F or W. Each record gives: J gene, clone size, CDR3 length, V gene, D gene, CDR3 DNA, CDR3 protein. A D gene is named only where the DNA matches it firmly. Part of the rows lack a size; the others show once, few, many or a class for expanded clones.

TRBJ2-7	-	15	TRBV12-5	TRBD2	TGTGCTAGTGGCTCCCCACGACTAGCGGGAGACGAGCAGTACTTC	CASGSPRLAGDEQYF
TRBJ2-1	many	12	TRBV12-3/TRBV12-4	-	TGTGCCAGCAGTGATACTAGCAATGAGCAGTTCTTC	CASSDTSNEQFF
TRBJ2-2	-	16	TRBV15	TRBD1	TGTGCCACCAGCACGCGACAGGGGGCGAACACCGGGGAGCTGTTTTTT	CATSTRQGANTGELFF
TRBJ2-5	-	16	TRBV20-1	-	TGCAGTGCTAGAGAATTTGCAGGGGCGACGCAAGAGACCCAGTACTTC	CSAREFAGATQETQYF
TRBJ1-1	few	14	TRBV7-9	TRBD1	TGTGCCAGCAGCTTAGGAGGGGGCCGTCCTGAAGCTTTCTTT	CASSLGGGRPEAFF
TRBJ2-6	-	15	TRBV12-3/TRBV12-4	-	TGTGCCAGCAGTTTAGGGGGAGCTGGGGCCAACGTCCTGACTTTC	CASSLGGAGANVLTF
TRBJ2-6	few	16	TRBV7-9	-	TGTGCCAGCAGCCCACCGGCGGTCTCTGGGGCCAACGTCCTGACTTTC	CASSPPAVSGANVLTF
TRBJ2-2	-	16	TRBV7-7	-	TGTGCCAGCAGCTTACGTGCTAGCGATCACACCGGGGAGCTGTTTTTT	CASSLRASDHTGELFF
TRBJ2-2	few	17	TRBV10-2	-	TGCGCCAGCAGTGAGTCGCGAAGGGCCGCGAACACCGGGGAGCTGTTTTTT	CASSESRRAANTGELFF
TRBJ1-2	few	13	TRBV5-6	TRBD1	TGTGCCAGCAGCTTTGACAGGGTAGACGGCTACACCTTC	CASSFDRVDGYTF
TRBJ2-1	-	14	TRBV20-1	TRBD2	TGCAGTGCTAGCCTAGCGGGGGCCGGGAATGAGCAGTTCTTC	CSASLAGAGNEQFF
TRBJ1-5	many	13	TRBV9	TRBD1	TGTGCCAGACCTGGACAGGGCAATCAGCCCCAGCATTTT	CARPGQGNQPQHF
TRBJ2-2	-	15	TRBV28	-	TGTGCCAGCAGTTTTTTACTAGGGGGGACCGGGGAGCCGTTTTTT	CASSFLLGGTGEPFF
TRBJ1-2	-	15	TRBV12-3/TRBV12-4	TRBD1	TGTGCCAGCAGTCGACCGGGACAGGGGTCGGATGGCTACACCTTC	CASSRPGQGSDGYTF
TRBJ2-7	-	15	TRBV6-5	-	TGTGCCAGCAGTTACGGGGCAGGAGCACCCTACGAGCAGTACTTC	CASSYGAGAPYEQYF
TRBJ2-2	few	14	TRBV12-3/TRBV12-4	-	TGTGCCAGCAGCCCCGACCGCAGGACCGGGGAGCTGTTTTTT	CASSPDRRTGELFF
TRBJ2-5	few	15	TRBV4-2	TRBD2	TGTGCCAGCAGCGCACTAGCGGGAGGTGTTGAGACCCAGTACTTC	CASSALAGGVETQYF
TRBJ1-6	many	15	TRBV25-1	TRBD1	TGTGCCAGCAGTGAAGGACAGGGGATAAATTCACCCCTCCACTTT	CASSEGQGINSPLHF
TRBJ2-2	-	14	TRBV13	-	TGTGCCAGCGAGGAACAGGTCAACACCGGGGAGCTGTTTTTT	CASEEQVNTGELFF
TRBJ1-2	-	14	TRBV7-8	TRBD1	TGTGCCAGCAGCCTTACGACAGGGGCTACTGGCTACACCTTC	CASSLTTGATGYTF
TRBJ1-5	-	14	TRBV12-3/TRBV12-4	TRBD1	TGTGCCAGCAGTCTCGCAGGGGGGGGCCAGCCCCAGCATTTT	CASSLAGGGQPQHF
TRBJ1-1	-	15	TRBV28	-	TGTGCCAGCAACCCGTGGCAGGTTTGGAGCACTGAAGCTTTCTTT	CASNPWQVWSTEAFF
TRBJ2-7	-	13	TRBV14	-	TGTGCCAGCAGCCGCCGGATATACTACGAGCAGTACTTC	CASSRRIYYEQYF
TRBJ2-2	-	13	TRBV29-1	-	TGCAGCGTTGCAACACAGGGAGCCGGGGAGCTGTTTTTT	CSVATQGAGELFF
TRBJ1-1	-	13	TRBV4-1	-	TGCGCCAGCAGCCAAGTTGCGAACACTGAAGCTTTCTTT	CASSQVANTEAFF
TRBJ2-2	-	16	TRBV6-1	TRBD1	TGTGCCAGCAGTCTCCCACGCGGGCAGGGGGCCGGGGAGCTGTTTTTT	CASSLPRGQGAGELFF
TRBJ2-1	few	18	TRBV13	TRBD1	TGTGCCAGCAGCTCCAATAACAGGGGGCCCGCCTCCTACAATGAGCAGTTCTTC	CASSSNNRGPASYNEQFF
TRBJ1-1	-	15	TRBV14	-	TGTGCCAGCAGCCAAGTGCCGGCTATGAACACTGAAGCTTTCTTT	CASSQVPAMNTEAFF
TRBJ1-1	few	14	TRBV20-1	-	TGCAGTGCTAGAGATCCAGACGGGGATATTGAAGCTTTCTTT	CSARDPDGDIEAFF
TRBJ2-2	-	11	TRBV27	-	TGTGCCAGCCGGGGCGTCGGGGAGCTGTTTTTT	CASRGVGELFF
TRBJ2-7	many	13	TRBV27	TRBD2	TGTGCCAGCAGTTTAAAAGCGGGGGGCGAGCAGTACTTC	CASSLKAGGEQYF
TRBJ2-1	-	14	TRBV20-1	TRBD2	TGCAGTGCTAGGACTAGCGGAAAATACAATGAGCAGTTCTTC	CSARTSGKYNEQFF
TRBJ2-7	many	13	TRBV12-3/TRBV12-4	-	TGTGCCAGCAGCCCCGGGAGCGCCTACGAGCAGTACTTC	CASSPGSAYEQYF
TRBJ2-3	-	19	TRBV20-1	-	TGCAGTGCTAGAGATCTCGGCGGGGCTGATCGCCCTCGCACAGATACGCAGTATTTT	CSARDLGGADRPRTDTQYF
TRBJ1-1	-	13	TRBV5-1	-	TGCGCCAGCAGCTTGGAGGTGACCACTGAAGCTTTCTTT	CASSLEVTTEAFF
TRBJ1-1	few	14	TRBV6-1	-	TGTGCCAGCAGCCTCTTGACGGCGAACACTGAAGCTTTCTTT	CASSLLTANTEAFF
TRBJ2-5	few	14	TRBV11-2	-	TGTGCCAGCAGCTTCGTGGAGCTGGGAGAGACCCAGTACTTC	CASSFVELGETQYF
TRBJ1-1	many	15	TRBV4-1	-	TGCGCCAGCAGCTTGGACGAGGGAGAACGCACTGAAGCTTTCTTT	CASSLDEGERTEAFF
TRBJ2-3	few	16	TRBV27	TRBD2	TGTGCCAGCAGTTTAGCGGGGCGGGGGGGCACAGATACGCAGTATTTT	CASSLAGRGGTDTQYF
TRBJ2-1	-	17	TRBV19	TRBD2	TGTGCCAGTAGTATTAGGACTAGCGGGAGTACCCACAATGAGCAGTTCTTC	CASSIRTSGSTHNEQFF
TRBJ1-2	few	14	TRBV7-9	TRBD1	TGTGCCAGCAGCTTAGTTGGAGGGGGCGATGGCTACACCTTC	CASSLVGGGDGYTF